The rows below give T cell receptor beta chains drawn from one sample of a study of early T cells in non-severe SARS-CoV-2 infection. TCRdb processed the 5' RACE reads anew with MiXCR; each CDR3 protein has one entry. The profile covers tens of thousands of distinct CDR3 sequences, with about 9.5% appearing a single time and around 8% taken by the ten largest. The sequencing used whole blood, collected at baseline. The receptors were sampled from an adult who was a healthcare worker with PCR-confirmed SARS-CoV-2 infection or an uninfected control (not recorded which). CDR3s include the opening cysteine and the closing phenylalanine or tryptophan.

TRBV10-3 CAISRLAGGNEQYF
TRBV21-1 CDSSKPVEMGYTF
TRBV5-5 CASSSTGGGGPYEQYF
TRBV9 CASSQEGNTEAFF
TRBV6-2/TRBV6-3 CASSYVLYNEQFF
TRBV20-1 CSARSTSSYNSPLHF
TRBV29-1 CSVGHFTEAFF
TRBV20-1 CSARDQGGNIQYF
TRBV3-1 CASSQGGSDGYTF
TRBV28 CASSSLGQSSSYEQYF
TRBV12-3/TRBV12-4 CASSSGGDTTNTEAFF
TRBV6-2/TRBV6-3 CASSYSNPEGYTEAFF
TRBV7-9 CASSLAGGQGNQPQHF
TRBV18 CASSPLGAPYNEQFF
TRBV3-1 CASSQGAQAGADTQYF
TRBV12-3/TRBV12-4 CASRLAASRDTQYF
TRBV12-3/TRBV12-4 CASSLTGIQETQYF
TRBV11-2 CASSLDGGGDHEQYF
TRBV5-1 CASSLEGPQGEKLFF
TRBV20-1 CSARGGRSEQFF
TRBV7-7 CASSLEALRRRLAYNEQFF
TRBV30 CAWDESTGELFF
TRBV2 CASSEESREKLFF
TRBV20-1 CSAGDGGTSNSPLHF
TRBV6-5 CASSYNGYRDTGELFF
TRBV29-1 CSVEGQGTDTQYF